This TCR beta chain was sequenced in a study of OX40 agonist ivuxolimab in advanced cancers. Study as a whole: An anti-OX40 (CD134) antibody with agonistic activity, ivuxolimab, was administered to patients.

TCRdb's table, derived via immunoSEQ multiplex PCR, lists solely in-frame clones and lacks some. Among 65,000 to 90,000 clones listed, about nine tenths were seen once. This CDR3 is built from 13 residues. V was trimmed by 7 bases and J by 7 bases, leaving 14 bases between them. Germline-derived CDR1 and CDR2 are SGHTA and FQGNSA. This sequence joins TRBV7-2 and TRBJ1-5, with D uncertain. The specimen comprised CD4+ or CD8+ T cells sorted from blood, sampled in a trial of the OX40 agonist ivuxolimab. The receptor was isolated from an adult with an advanced solid tumor such as melanoma, head and neck, liver or kidney cancer. CDR3 residues: CASTTSPQQPQHF. CDR3 sequence (DNA): TGTGCCAGCACCACTAGCCCGCAACAGCCCCAGCATTTT.